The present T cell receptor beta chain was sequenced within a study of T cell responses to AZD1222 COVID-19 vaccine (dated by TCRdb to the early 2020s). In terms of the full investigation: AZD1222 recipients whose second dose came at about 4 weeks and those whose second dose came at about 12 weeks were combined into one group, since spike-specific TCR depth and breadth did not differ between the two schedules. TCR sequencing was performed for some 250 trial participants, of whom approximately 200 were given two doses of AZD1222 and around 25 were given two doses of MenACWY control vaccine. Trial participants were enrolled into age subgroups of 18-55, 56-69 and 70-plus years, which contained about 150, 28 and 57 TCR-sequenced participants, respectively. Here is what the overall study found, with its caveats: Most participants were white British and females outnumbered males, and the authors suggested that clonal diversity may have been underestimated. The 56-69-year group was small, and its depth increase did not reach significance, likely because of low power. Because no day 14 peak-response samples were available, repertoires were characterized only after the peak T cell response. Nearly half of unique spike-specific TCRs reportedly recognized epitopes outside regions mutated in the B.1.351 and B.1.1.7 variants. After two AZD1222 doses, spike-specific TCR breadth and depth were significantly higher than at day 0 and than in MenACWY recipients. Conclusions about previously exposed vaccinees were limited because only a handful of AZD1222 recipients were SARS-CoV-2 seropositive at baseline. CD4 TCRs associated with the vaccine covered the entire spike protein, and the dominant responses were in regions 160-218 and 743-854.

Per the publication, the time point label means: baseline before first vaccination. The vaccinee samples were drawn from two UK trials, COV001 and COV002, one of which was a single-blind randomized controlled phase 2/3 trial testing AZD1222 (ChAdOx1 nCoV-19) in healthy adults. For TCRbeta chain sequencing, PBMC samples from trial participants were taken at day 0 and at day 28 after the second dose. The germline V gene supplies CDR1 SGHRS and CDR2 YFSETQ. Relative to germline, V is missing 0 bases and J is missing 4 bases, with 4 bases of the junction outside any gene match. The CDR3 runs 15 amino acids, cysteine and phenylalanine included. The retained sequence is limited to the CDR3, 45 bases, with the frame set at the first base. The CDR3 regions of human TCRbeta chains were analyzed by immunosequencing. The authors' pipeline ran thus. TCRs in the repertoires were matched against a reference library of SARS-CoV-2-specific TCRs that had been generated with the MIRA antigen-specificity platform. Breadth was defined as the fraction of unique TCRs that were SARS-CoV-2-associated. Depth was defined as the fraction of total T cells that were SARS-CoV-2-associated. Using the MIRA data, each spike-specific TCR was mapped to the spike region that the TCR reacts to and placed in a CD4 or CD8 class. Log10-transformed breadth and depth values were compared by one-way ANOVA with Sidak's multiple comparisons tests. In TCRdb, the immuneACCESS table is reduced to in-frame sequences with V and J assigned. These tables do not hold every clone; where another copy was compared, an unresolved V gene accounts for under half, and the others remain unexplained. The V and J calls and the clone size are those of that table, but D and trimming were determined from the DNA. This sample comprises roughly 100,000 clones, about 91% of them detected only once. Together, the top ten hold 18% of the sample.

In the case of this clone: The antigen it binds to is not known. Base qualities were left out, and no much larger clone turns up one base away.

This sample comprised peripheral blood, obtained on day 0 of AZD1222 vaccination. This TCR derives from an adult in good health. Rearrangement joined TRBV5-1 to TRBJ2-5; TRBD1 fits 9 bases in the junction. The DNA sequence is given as TGCGCCAGCAGCTTGGACAGGGGGCTGGGAGAGACCCAGTACTTC. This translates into CASSLDRGLGETQYF.